The source of this T cell receptor beta chain is a study of cytomegalovirus exposure and HLA in healthy donors. Primers: 60 Vbeta forward and 13 Jbeta reverse. Some clones are missing from TCRdb's copy, which holds only in-frame ones; the method was immunoSEQ multiplex PCR. The sample yields under 200,000 clones, 70% to 80% seen once. This TCR came from a woman in her twenties or thirties in good health and CMV-seropositive. The sequencing sample was made of PBMCs.

CDR3 in DNA: TGCGCCAGCAGTGATACGGGACTAGCGGACTCCTACAATGAGCAGTTCTTC. Protein: CASSDTGLADSYNEQFF. This chain links TRBV10-2 with TRBJ2-1; 11 bases match TRBD2. CDR3 length: 17 residues. Germline V gives CDR1 WSHSY, CDR2 SAAADI. Trimming removed 3 bases from V and 0 bases from J; junction bases left unmatched: 4.